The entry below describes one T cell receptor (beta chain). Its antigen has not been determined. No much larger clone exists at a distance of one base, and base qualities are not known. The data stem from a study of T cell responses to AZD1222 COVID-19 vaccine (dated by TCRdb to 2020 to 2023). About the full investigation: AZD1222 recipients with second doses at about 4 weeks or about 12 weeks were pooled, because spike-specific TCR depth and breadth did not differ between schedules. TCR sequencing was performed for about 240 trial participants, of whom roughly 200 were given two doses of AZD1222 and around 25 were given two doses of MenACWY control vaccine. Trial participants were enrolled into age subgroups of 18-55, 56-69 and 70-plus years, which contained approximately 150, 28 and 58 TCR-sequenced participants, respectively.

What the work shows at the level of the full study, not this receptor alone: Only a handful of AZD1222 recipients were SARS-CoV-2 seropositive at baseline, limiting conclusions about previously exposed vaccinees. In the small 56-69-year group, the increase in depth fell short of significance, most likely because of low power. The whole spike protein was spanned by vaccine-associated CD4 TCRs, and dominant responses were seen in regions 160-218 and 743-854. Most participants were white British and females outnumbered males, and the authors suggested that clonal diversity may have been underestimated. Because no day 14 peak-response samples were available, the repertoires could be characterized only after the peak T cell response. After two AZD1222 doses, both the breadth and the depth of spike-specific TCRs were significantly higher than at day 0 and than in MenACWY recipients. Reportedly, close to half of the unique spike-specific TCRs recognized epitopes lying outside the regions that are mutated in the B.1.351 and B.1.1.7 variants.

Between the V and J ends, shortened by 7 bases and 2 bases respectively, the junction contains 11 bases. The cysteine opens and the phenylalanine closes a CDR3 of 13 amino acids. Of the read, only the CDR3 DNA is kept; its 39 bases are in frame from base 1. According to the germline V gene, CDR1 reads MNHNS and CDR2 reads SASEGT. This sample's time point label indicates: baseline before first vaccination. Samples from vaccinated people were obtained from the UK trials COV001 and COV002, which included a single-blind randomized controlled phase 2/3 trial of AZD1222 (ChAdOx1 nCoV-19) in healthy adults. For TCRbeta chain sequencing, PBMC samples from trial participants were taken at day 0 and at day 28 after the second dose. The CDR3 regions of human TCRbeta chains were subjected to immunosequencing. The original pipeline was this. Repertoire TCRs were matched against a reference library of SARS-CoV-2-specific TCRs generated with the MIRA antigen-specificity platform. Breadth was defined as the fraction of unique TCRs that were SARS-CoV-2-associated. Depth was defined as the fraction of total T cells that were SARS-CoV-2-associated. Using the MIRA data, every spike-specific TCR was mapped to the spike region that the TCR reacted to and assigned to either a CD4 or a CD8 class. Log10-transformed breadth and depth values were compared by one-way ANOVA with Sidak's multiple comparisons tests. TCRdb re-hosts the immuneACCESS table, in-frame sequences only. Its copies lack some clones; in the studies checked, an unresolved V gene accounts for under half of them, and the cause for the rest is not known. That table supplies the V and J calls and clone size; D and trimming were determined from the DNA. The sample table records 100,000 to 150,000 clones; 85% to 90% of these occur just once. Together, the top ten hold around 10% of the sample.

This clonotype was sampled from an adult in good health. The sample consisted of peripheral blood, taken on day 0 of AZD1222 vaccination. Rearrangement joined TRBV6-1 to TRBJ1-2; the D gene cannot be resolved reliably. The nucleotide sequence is TGTGCCAGCAACTTCCCCGGGAACTATGGCTACACCTTC. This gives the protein CASNFPGNYGYTF.